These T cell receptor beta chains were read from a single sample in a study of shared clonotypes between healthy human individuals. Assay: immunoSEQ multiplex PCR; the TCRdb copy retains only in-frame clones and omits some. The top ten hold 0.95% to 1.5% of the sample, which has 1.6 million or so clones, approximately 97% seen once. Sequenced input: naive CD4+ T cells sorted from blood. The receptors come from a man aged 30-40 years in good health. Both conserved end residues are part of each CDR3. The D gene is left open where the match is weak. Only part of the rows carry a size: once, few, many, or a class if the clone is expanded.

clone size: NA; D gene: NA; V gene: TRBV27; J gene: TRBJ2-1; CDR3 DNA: TGTGCCAGCAGTCCAATCCGAATTTCCAATGAGCAGTTCTTC; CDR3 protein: CASSPIRISNEQFF
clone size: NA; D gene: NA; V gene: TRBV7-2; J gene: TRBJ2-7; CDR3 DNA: TGTGCCAGCAGCTCGGACAGAGGGGGGTACGAGCAGTACTTC; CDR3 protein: CASSSDRGGYEQYF
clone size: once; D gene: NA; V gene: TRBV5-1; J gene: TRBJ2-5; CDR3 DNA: TGCGCCAGCAGCTTGGAAGGGCAGGGAGAGGAGACCCAGTACTTC; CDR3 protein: CASSLEGQGEETQYF
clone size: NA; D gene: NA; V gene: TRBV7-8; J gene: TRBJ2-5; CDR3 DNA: TGTGCCAGCACCCTCGTTAGACACTTCGACAGGTCCGGAGAGACCCAGTACTTC; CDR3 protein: CASTLVRHFDRSGETQYF
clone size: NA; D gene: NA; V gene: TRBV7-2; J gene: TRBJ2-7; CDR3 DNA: TGTGCCAGCAGCCCGGTGGCCGCGGGATTTAACTACGAGCAGTACTTC; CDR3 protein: CASSPVAAGFNYEQYF
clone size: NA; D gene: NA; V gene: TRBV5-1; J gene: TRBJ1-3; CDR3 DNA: TGCGCCAGCAAAGGGGGGGCGACGGGAAACACCATATATTTT; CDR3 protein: CASKGGATGNTIYF
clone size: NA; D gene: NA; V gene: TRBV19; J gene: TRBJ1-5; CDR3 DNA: TGTGCCAGTAGTCCCCGGACAAAAGCTCAGCCCCAGCATTTT; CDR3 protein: CASSPRTKAQPQHF
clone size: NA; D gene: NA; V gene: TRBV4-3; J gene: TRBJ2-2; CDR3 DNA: TGCGCCAGCAGCCAAGTCGCAGCCGGGGAGCTGTTTTTT; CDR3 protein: CASSQVAAGELFF
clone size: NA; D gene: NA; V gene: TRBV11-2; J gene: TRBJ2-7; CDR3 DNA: TGTGCCAGCAGCCCAATTAGAGGTGGAGGCGAGCAGTACTTC; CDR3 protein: CASSPIRGGGEQYF
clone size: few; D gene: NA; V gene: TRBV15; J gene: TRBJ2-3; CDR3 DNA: TGTGCCACCAGCAGAGGACTAACGGGCGTCACAGATACGCAGTATTTT; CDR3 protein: CATSRGLTGVTDTQYF
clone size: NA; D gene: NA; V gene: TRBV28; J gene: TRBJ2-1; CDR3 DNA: TGTGCCAGCCCCCCTGCGGGCGGCTCGAGCTCCTACAATGAGCAGTTCTTC; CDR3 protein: CASPPAGGSSSYNEQFF
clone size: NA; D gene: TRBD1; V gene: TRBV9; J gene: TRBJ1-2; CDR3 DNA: TGTGCCAGCAGCACAAGCCCGGGACAGGGGTCCTTTAACTATGGCTACACCTTC; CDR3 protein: CASSTSPGQGSFNYGYTF
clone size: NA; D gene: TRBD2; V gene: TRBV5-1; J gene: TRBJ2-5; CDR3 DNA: TGCGCCAGCAGCTTGATTAGCGGGAGGGAAGAGACCCAGTACTTC; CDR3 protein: CASSLISGREETQYF
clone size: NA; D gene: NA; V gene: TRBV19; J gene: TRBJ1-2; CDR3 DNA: TGTGCCAGTAGCCGCTCCGGAGGGGGCTATGGCTACACCTTC; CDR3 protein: CASSRSGGGYGYTF
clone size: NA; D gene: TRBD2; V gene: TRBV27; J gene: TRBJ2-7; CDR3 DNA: TGTGCCAGCAGTTTACGCTCGCTAGCGGGAGCTCAGCTACGCGAGCAGTACTTC; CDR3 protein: CASSLRSLAGAQLREQYF
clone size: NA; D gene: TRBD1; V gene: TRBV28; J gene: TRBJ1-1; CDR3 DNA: TGTGCCAGCAGTCTACAGGGGTCTGAAGCTTTCTTT; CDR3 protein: CASSLQGSEAFF
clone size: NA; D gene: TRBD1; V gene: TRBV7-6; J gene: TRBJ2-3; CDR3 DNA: TGTGCCAGCAGCTTAAAAGCACAGGGGCGCGATACGCAGTATTTT; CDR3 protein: CASSLKAQGRDTQYF
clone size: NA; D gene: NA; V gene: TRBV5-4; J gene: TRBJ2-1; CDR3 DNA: TGTGCCAGCAGCTTGGCCGGAGGCAATGAGCAGTTCTTC; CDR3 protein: CASSLAGGNEQFF
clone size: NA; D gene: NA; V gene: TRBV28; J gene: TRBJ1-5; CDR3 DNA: TGTGCCAGCAGTTTATTCCAACCCCGGGGAGGGGTTCAGCCCCAGCATTTT; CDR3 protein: CASSLFQPRGGVQPQHF
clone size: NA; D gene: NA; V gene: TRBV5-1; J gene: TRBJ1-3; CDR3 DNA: TGCGCCAGCAGCTTGGCTGGAATTGACCGGAGCTCTGGAAACACCATATATTTT; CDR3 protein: CASSLAGIDRSSGNTIYF
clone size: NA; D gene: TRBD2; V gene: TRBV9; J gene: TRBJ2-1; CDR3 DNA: TGTGCCAGCAGCTCGCACCTAGCGGGAGGAACGGATGAGCAGTTCTTC; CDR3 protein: CASSSHLAGGTDEQFF
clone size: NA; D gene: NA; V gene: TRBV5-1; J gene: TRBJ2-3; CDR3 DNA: TGCGCCAGCAGCACGGACACAGATACGCAGTATTTT; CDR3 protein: CASSTDTDTQYF
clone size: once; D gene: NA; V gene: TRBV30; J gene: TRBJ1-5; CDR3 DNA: TGTGCCTGGAGTGTACTTCACGATCAGCCCCAGCATTTT; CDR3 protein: CAWSVLHDQPQHF
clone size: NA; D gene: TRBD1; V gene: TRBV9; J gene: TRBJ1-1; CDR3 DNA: TGTGCCAGCAGCGTAATCGCCAGGGGGGGCAACACTGAAGCTTTCTTT; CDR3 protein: CASSVIARGGNTEAFF
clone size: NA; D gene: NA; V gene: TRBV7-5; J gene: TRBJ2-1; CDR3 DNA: TGTGTCAGAAGCTTAGTAACCCCTGGACTAGCGGACCCGAGGGAGCAGTTCTTC; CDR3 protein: CVRSLVTPGLADPREQFF
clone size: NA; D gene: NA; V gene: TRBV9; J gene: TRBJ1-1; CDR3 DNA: TGTGCCAGCAGCGTAGGGCAGGTCCCCACTGAAGCTTTCTTT; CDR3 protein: CASSVGQVPTEAFF
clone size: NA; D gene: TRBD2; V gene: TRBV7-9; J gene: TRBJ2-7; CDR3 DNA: TGTGCCAGCAGCTTAACCCACCTAGCGGGAGGGCCGTACGAGCAGTACTTC; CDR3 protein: CASSLTHLAGGPYEQYF
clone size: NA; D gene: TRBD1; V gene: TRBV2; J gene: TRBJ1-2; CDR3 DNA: TGTGCCAGCAGGGAAAGGACAGGGGGATCGTACTATGGCTACACCTTC; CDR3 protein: CASRERTGGSYYGYTF
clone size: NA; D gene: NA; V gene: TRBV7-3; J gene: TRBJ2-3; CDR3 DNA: TGTGCCAGCAGCTTAGAGCCCACAGTTAATTTGTCGGATACGCAGTATTTT; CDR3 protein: CASSLEPTVNLSDTQYF
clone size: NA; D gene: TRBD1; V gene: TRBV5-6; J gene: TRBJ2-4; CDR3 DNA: TGTGCCAGCAGCTTGACAGGGGGCTTAACTCTAGCCAAAAACATTCAGTACTTC; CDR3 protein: CASSLTGGLTLAKNIQYF
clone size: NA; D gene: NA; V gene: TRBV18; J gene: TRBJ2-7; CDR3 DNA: TGTGCCAGCTCACCAGGGTTCTCCTACGAGCAGTACTTC; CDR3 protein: CASSPGFSYEQYF
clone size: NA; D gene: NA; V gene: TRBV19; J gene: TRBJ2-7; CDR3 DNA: TGTTCCCCAACCGACAGGACGAGCTCCTACGAGCAGTACTTC; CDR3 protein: CSPTDRTSSYEQYF
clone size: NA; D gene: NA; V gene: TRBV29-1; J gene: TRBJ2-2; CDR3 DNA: TGCAGCGTTGGGATGACCTACACCGGGGAGCTGTTTTTT; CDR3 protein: CSVGMTYTGELFF
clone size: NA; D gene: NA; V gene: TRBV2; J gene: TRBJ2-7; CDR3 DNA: TGTGCCAGCAGTGAATTCGGGCCGAGCTTGGACGAGCAGTACTTC; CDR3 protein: CASSEFGPSLDEQYF
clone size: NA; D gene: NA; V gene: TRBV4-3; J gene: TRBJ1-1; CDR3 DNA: TGCGCCAGCAGCCAAGAAGGGGGGAACACTGAAGCTTTCTTT; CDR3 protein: CASSQEGGNTEAFF
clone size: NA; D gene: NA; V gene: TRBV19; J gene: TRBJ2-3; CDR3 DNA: TGTGCCAGTAGGTCCCCGGGGGCGGCTAGCACAGATACGCAGTATTTT; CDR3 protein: CASRSPGAASTDTQYF
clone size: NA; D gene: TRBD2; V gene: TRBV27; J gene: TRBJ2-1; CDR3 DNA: TGTGCCAGCAGTTCTGGGAGCGGGAGGTTGGATGAGCAGTTCTTC; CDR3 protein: CASSSGSGRLDEQFF
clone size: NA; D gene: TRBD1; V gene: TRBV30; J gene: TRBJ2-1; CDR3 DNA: TGTGCCTGGAGGCTCCGGGACAGACTAATCAATGAGCAGTTCTTC; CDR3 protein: CAWRLRDRLINEQFF
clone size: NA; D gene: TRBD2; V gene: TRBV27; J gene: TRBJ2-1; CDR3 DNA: TGTGCCAGCAGTTCTACCCGATCTAGCGGCCGTTACAATGAGCAGTTCTTC; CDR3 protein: CASSSTRSSGRYNEQFF
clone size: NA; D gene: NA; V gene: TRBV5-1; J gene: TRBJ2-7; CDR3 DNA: TGCGCCAGCAGCTTGGTAACTTCTTCCTACGAGCAGTACTTC; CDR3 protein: CASSLVTSSYEQYF
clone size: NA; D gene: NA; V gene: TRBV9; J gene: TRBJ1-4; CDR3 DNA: TGTGCCAGCAGCGCAGGGGAGAGACTTGCAACTAATGAAAAACTGTTTTTT; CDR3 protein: CASSAGERLATNEKLFF
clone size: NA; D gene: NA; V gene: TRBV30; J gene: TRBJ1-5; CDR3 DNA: TGTGCCTGGAGTGTAAGAGGACAGCCCCAGCATTTT; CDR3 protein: CAWSVRGQPQHF
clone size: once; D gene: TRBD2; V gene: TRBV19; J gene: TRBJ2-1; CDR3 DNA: TGTGCCAGTAGTATAGAGAGGGGAGGGCCGGGGATAAATGAGCAGTTCTTC; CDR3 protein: CASSIERGGPGINEQFF
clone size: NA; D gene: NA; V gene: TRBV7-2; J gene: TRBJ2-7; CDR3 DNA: TGTGCCAGCAGCTTATGGGTTACTGGCCCGAGCTCCTACGAGCAGTACTTC; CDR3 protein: CASSLWVTGPSSYEQYF
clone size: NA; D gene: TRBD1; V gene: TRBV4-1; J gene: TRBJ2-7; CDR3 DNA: TGCGCCAGCAGCCATGGCCACAGGGGAACCTACGAGCAGTACTTC; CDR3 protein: CASSHGHRGTYEQYF
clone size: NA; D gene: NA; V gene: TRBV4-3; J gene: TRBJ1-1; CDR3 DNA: TGCGCCAGCAGCCAAGATCGCGAGAACACTGAAGCTTTCTTT; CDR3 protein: CASSQDRENTEAFF
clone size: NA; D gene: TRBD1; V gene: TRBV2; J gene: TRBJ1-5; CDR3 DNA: TGTGCCAGCTGGGACAGGGGGACGGATCAGCCCCAGCATTTT; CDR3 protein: CASWDRGTDQPQHF
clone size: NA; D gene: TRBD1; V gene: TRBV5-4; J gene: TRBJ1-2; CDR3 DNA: TGTGCCAGCAGCCTCGACAGGGTGGTAGCGGATGGCTACACCTTC; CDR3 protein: CASSLDRVVADGYTF
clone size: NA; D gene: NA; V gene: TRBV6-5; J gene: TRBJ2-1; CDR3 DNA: TGTGCCAGTACGACTGGGGCTTACAATGAGCAGTTCTTC; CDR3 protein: CASTTGAYNEQFF
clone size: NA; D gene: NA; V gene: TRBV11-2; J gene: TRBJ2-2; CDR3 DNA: TGTGCCAGCAGCTTAGATCAGGCCGGGGAGCTGTTTTTT; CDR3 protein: CASSLDQAGELFF
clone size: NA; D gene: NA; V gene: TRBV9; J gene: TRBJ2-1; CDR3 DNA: TGTGCCAGCAGCCAATCGGGGCTAAACAATGAGCAGTTCTTC; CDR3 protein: CASSQSGLNNEQFF
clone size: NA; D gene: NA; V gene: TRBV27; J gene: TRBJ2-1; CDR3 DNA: TGTGCCAGCAGTCGGTTTGGGTTAAGACAGGTTATTTACAATGAGCAGTTCTTC; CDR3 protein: CASSRFGLRQVIYNEQFF
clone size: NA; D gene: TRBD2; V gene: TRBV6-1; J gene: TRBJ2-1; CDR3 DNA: TGTGCCAGCAGTGTTAGACTAGCGGGGGGTGGTGGATACAATGAGCAGTTCTTC; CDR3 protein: CASSVRLAGGGGYNEQFF